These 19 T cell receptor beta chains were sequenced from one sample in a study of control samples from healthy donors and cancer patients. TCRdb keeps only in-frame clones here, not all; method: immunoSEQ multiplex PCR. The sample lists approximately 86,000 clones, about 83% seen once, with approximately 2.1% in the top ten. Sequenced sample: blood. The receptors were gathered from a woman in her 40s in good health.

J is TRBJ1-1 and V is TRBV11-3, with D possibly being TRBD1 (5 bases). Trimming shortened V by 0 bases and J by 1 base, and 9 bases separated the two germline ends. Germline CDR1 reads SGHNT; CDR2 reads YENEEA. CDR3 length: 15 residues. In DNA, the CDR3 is TGTGCCAGCAGCTTAGAAGGAACAGGGAACACTGAAGCTTTCTTT. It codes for CASSLEGTGNTEAFF.

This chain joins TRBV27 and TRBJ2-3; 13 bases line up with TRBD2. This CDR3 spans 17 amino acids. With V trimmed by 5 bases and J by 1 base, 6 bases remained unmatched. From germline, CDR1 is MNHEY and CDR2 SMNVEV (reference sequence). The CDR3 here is CASSPRGLAGGTDTQYF. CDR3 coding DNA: TGTGCCAGCAGTCCACGAGGACTAGCGGGGGGCACAGATACGCAGTATTTT.

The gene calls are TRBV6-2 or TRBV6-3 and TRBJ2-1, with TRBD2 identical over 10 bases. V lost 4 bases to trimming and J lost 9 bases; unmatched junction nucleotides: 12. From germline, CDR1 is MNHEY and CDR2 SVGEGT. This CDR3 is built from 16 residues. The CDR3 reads CASSFPTSGVRGEQFF. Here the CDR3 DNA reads TGTGCCAGCAGTTTTCCCACTAGCGGGGTAAGGGGTGAGCAGTTCTTC.

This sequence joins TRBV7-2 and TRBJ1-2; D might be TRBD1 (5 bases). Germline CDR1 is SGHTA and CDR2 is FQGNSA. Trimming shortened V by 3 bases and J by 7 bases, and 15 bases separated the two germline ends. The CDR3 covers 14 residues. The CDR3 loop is CASSFGDGHAGYTF. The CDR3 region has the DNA TGTGCCAGCAGCTTCGGGGACGGACATGCTGGCTACACCTTC.

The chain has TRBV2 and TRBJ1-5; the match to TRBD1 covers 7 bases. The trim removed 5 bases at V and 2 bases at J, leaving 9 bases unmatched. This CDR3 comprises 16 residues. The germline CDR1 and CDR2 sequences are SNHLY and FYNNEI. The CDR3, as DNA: TGTGCCAGCAGTAAATCCCAGGGGGTAGGCAATCAGCCCCAGCATTTT. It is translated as CASSKSQGVGNQPQHF.

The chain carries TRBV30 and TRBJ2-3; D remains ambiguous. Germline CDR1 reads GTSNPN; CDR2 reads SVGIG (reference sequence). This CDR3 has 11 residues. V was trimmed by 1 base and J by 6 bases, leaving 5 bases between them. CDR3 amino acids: CAWSAPDTQYF. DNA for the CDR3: TGTGCCTGGAGTGCCCCGGATACGCAGTATTTT.

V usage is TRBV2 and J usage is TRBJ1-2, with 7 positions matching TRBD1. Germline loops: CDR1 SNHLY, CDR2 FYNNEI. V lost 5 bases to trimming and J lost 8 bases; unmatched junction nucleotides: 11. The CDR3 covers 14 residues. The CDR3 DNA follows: TGTGCCAGCAGTTCCGGACAGGCCCCGGGGGGCTACACCTTC. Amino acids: CASSSGQAPGGYTF.

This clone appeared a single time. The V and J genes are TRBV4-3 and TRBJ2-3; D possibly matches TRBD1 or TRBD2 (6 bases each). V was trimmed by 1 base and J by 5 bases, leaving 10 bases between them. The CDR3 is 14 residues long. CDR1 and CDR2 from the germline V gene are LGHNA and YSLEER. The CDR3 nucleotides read TGCGCCAGCAGCCAAGGGGGGGCGGGAGATACGCAGTATTTT. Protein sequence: CASSQGGAGDTQYF.

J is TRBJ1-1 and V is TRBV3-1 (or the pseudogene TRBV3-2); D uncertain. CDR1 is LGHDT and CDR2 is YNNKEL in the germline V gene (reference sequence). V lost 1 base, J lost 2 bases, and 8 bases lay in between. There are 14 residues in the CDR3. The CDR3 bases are TGTGCCAGCAGCCAAGCCGCAAGCAACACTGAAGCTTTCTTT. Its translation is CASSQAASNTEAFF.

CDR3 sequence reads: CASSLDGREKDIQYF. CDR3 in DNA: TGTGCCAGCAGCTTAGATGGCAGGGAGAAGGACATTCAGTACTTC. This chain uses TRBV11-3 with TRBJ2-4; perhaps D is TRBD1 or TRBD2 (5 bases each). The CDR3 contains 15 residues. The germline V gene has CDR1 SGHNT and CDR2 YENEEA. The V and J ends lost 0 bases and 8 bases respectively, with 14 bases between them.

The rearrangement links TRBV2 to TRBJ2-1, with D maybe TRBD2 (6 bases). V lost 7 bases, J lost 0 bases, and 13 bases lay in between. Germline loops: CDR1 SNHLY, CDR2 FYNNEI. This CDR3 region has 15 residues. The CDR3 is CASMEGSSSYNEQFF. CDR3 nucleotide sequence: TGTGCCAGCATGGAGGGCTCAAGCTCCTACAATGAGCAGTTCTTC.

CDR3: CASRNRGGRISPLHF. As DNA, the CDR3 is TGTGCCAGCAGAAACAGGGGAGGGAGAATTTCACCCCTCCACTTT. This rearrangement joins TRBV6-5 to TRBJ1-6; 7 nucleotides align to TRBD1. The J segment lost 9 bases and the V segment lost 6 bases, leaving 11 bases of the junction unmatched. The CDR3 has 15 amino acids. Germline V CDR1 and CDR2: MNHEY, SVGAGI.

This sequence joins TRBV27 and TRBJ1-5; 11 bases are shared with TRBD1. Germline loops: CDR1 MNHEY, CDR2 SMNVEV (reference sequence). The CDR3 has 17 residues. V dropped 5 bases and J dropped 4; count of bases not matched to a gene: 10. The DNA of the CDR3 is TGTGCCAGCAGTCAATCCCCCGGGACAGGGGGTAATCAGCCCCAGCATTTT. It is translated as CASSQSPGTGGNQPQHF.

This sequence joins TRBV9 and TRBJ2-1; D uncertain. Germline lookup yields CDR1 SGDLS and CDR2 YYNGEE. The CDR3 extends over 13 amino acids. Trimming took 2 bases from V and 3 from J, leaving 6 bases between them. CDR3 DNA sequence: TGTGCCAGCAGCGTGGACGGCTACAATGAGCAGTTCTTC. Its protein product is CASSVDGYNEQFF.

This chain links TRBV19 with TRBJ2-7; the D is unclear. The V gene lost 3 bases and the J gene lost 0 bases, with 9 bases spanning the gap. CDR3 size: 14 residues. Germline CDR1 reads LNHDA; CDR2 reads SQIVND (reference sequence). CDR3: CASSINRGSYEQYF. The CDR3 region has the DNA TGTGCCAGTAGTATTAATCGTGGCTCCTACGAGCAGTACTTC. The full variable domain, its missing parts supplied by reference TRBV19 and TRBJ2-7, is DGGITQSPKYLFRKEGQNVTLSCEQNLNHDAMYWYRQDPGQGLRLIYYSQIVNDFQKGDIAEGYSVSREKKESFPLTVTSAQKNPTAFYLCASSINRGSYEQYFGPGTRLTVT.

CDR3 residues: CASSPGGADEQYF. In nucleotides, the CDR3 is TGTGCCAGCAGCCCCGGGGGGGCGGACGAGCAGTACTTC. The J gene is TRBJ2-7, the V gene TRBV7-9; 8 nucleotides line up with TRBD2. Germline-derived CDR1 and CDR2 are SEHNR and FQNEAQ (reference sequence). This CDR3 contains 13 residues. V shed 5 bases, J shed 5 bases, and the junction held 5 bases outside the gene matches.

CDR3 loop: CASRERSDEQYF. DNA of the CDR3: TGTGCCAGCAGAGAGCGATCCGACGAGCAGTACTTC. The rearrangement uses TRBV27 and TRBJ2-7, with D unclear. Germline lookup yields CDR1 MNHEY and CDR2 SMNVEV (reference sequence). The V end was cut by 6 bases, the J end by 5 bases, with 11 bases between. The CDR3 loop spans 12 amino acids.

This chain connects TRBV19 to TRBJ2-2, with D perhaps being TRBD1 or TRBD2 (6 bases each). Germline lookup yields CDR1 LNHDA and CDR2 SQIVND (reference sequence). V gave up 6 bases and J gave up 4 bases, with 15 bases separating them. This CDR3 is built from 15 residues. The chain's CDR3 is CASRQKGGFTGELFF. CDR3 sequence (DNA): TGTGCCAGTAGACAAAAGGGGGGCTTCACCGGGGAGCTGTTTTTT.

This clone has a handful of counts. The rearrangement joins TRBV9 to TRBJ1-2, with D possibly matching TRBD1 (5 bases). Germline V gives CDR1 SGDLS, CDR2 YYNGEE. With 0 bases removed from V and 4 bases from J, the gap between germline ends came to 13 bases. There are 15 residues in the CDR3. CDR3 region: CASSVALQGSYGYTF. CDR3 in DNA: TGTGCCAGCAGCGTAGCTCTTCAGGGTAGCTATGGCTACACCTTC.